This TCR beta chain derives from a study of PD-1 blockade in classical Hodgkin lymphoma. Only a few counts were recorded for this clone. The target antigen is unknown. Study-level results: By C4D1, CD4+ diversity increased significantly, especially in complete responders. Although disease activity or prior therapy may be involved, causes of the repertoire differences remain undefined.

Some clones are missing from TCRdb's copy, which holds only in-frame ones; the method was immunoSEQ multiplex PCR. Of tens of thousands of clones detected, 78% appear once; the ten largest clones hold about 9%. Time point: cycle 4 day 1 (C4D1), after around six weeks of nivolumab. Each patient relapsed following autologous stem cell transplantation, and prior brentuximab vedotin exposure differed. CDR1 is SGDLS, CDR2 YYNGEE, per germline. This CDR3 region has 15 residues. The trim removed 7 bases at V and 0 bases at J, leaving 6 bases unmatched. The receptor was isolated from a human donor with classical Hodgkin lymphoma. This chain links TRBV9 with TRBJ2-2, with TRBD2 identical over 7 bases. The sequenced sample was peripheral blood mononuclear cells (PBMCs), obtained before the fourth cycle of nivolumab. The CDR3 DNA sequence: TGTGCCAGCGGAACTAGCGCTTCGAACACCGGGGAGCTGTTTTTT. It yields the protein CASGTSASNTGELFF.